Below are 29 T cell receptor beta chains sequenced from a single sample in a study of Ad26.COV2.S vaccination and SARS-CoV-2 variants. This table comes from immunoSEQ multiplex PCR, and its TCRdb copy is limited to in-frame clones, with some not included. The sample holds hundreds of thousands of clones; about 88% are singletons and the top ten take roughly 6%. Treatment given: roughly 18 received Ad26.COV2.S at low or high dose, single or two shots; roughly five received placebo; per-sample allocation not given. Specimen acquisition occurred on day 63 following the initial vaccine or placebo injection. This specimen consisted of peripheral blood, obtained in a trial of Ad26.COV2.S vaccine versus placebo. The receptors were gathered from a person aged 18-60 years who received the Ad26.COV2.S COVID-19 vaccine or a placebo.

The CDR3 sequence is CASSQDRTAGQETQYF. DNA of the CDR3: TGTGCCAGCAGCCAAGATCGAACAGCGGGGCAAGAGACCCAGTACTTC. The rearrangement links TRBV4-2 to TRBJ2-5, with TRBD2 matching 7 bases. V gave up 0 bases and J gave up 2 bases; unmatched junction bases: 6. The CDR3 has 16 amino acids. Germline-derived CDR1 and CDR2 are LGHNA and YNFKEQ.

V and J are TRBV18 and TRBJ2-2; tentatively, D is TRBD1 or TRBD2 (5 bases each). This CDR3 is 16 amino acids long. Trimming removed 2 bases from V and 6 bases from J, with 16 bases in between. CDR1 and CDR2 (germline): KGHSH, LQKENI. CDR3 nucleotide sequence: TGTGCCAGCTCACCAAGCTTCGAGGGGTCGTCCGGGGAGCTGTTTTTT. The encoded protein is CASSPSFEGSSGELFF.

The chain uses TRBV6-2 or TRBV6-3 and TRBJ1-3; D ambiguous. V lost 2 bases and J lost 0, with 8 bases in between. Germline V gene sequence: CDR1 MNHEY, CDR2 SVGEGT. This CDR3 has 15 residues. In nucleotides, the CDR3 is TGTGCCAGCAGTTACATTGGACTCTCTGGAAACACCATATATTTT. Translating it yields CASSYIGLSGNTIYF.

This chain connects TRBV19 to TRBJ2-1; D gene ambiguous. V lost 4 bases to trimming and J lost 0 bases, with 10 bases between them. This CDR3 is 15 amino acids long. Germline CDR1 reads LNHDA; CDR2 reads SQIVND (reference sequence). This CDR3 is CASSTPGSSYNEQFF. The CDR3 bases are TGTGCCAGTAGTACCCCAGGTAGCTCCTACAATGAGCAGTTCTTC. The variable domain in full, with the rest retrieved from reference TRBV19 and TRBJ2-1, is DGGITQSPKYLFRKEGQNVTLSCEQNLNHDAMYWYRQDPGQGLRLIYYSQIVNDFQKGDIAEGYSVSREKKESFPLTVTSAQKNPTAFYLCASSTPGSSYNEQFFGPGTRLTVL.

The chain is built from TRBV28 and TRBJ2-5, with 11 nucleotides matching TRBD2. The CDR3 contains 15 residues. Germline-derived CDR1 and CDR2 are MDHEN and SYDVKM. The ends lost 4 bases at V and 5 bases at J; junction bases unmatched: 6. The CDR3 protein is CASSSSGLAGETQYF. The CDR3 nucleotides are TGTGCCAGCAGTTCATCCGGACTAGCGGGTGAGACCCAGTACTTC.

V and J are TRBV7-2 and TRBJ2-5; TRBD1 matches 7 bases. V lost 5 bases to trimming and J lost 4 bases; unmatched junction nucleotides: 7. CDR3 length: 14 amino acids. Germline V gene data show CDR1 as SGHTA and CDR2 as FQGNSA. The CDR3 region has the DNA TGTGCCAGCAGCCCACGGACAGGTCTAGAGACCCAGTACTTC. Its translation: CASSPRTGLETQYF.

The sample holds a few counts of this clone. The V gene is TRBV3-1 (or the pseudogene TRBV3-2), the J gene TRBJ2-1; TRBD2 matches 12 bases. V lost 6 bases and J lost 8; bases outside the gene matches: 8. The germline CDR1 and CDR2 sequences are LGHDT and YNNKEL (reference sequence). The CDR3 totals 15 residues. Here the CDR3 DNA reads TGTGCCAGCAGACCTAGCGGGGGGGCCAGGGATGAGCAGTTCTTC. This codes for CASRPSGGARDEQFF.

The chain joins TRBV7-2 to TRBJ1-1; no reliable D call. Trimming removed 0 bases at V and 3 bases at J, with 8 bases between. CDR3 size: 14 residues. In germline, CDR1 is SGHTA, CDR2 FQGNSA. CDR3 sequence: CASSLAGWDTEAFF. DNA of the CDR3: TGTGCCAGCAGCTTAGCAGGGTGGGACACTGAAGCTTTCTTT.

This clone came up once. The V gene is TRBV11-2, the J gene TRBJ1-2; 8 nucleotides match TRBD1. Trimming took 0 bases from V and 5 from J; bases not matched to a gene: 2. CDR1 SGHAT and CDR2 FQNNGV come from the germline V gene. The CDR3 consists of 14 residues. The CDR3 sequence is CASSLERQGYGYTF. The CDR3 DNA follows: TGTGCCAGCAGCTTAGAAAGACAGGGGTATGGCTACACCTTC. Full variable domain (outside the CDR3, taken from reference TRBV11-2 and TRBJ1-2): EAGVAQSPRYKIIEKRQSVAFWCNPISGHATLYWYQQILGQGPKLLIQFQNNGVVDDSQLPKDRFSAERLKGVDSTLKIQPAKLEDSAVYLCASSLERQGYGYTFGSGTRLTVV.

Turning to this clone: Other DNA sequences in this sample translate to the same CDR3. This chain uses TRBV7-8 with TRBJ2-2, with 7 bases fitting TRBD1. This CDR3 has 16 residues. Germline V gene sequence: CDR1 SGHVS, CDR2 FQNEAQ. With V trimmed by 0 bases and J by 0 bases, 1 base remained unmatched. The CDR3 is CASSLAGTANTGELFF. CDR3 DNA: TGTGCCAGCAGCTTAGCCGGGACAGCGAACACCGGGGAGCTGTTTTTT.

On this clone: The same CDR3 also results from other DNA sequences found in this sample. V is TRBV5-6 and J is TRBJ2-7, with D unresolved. The CDR3 runs to 11 residues. CDR1 is SGHDT, CDR2 YYEEEE, per germline. Trimming took off 3 bases at V and 4 bases at J, with 5 bases between the two ends. This CDR3 is CASSSSYEQYF. The CDR3 region has the DNA TGTGCCAGCAGCTCGTCTTACGAGCAGTACTTC.

The V gene is TRBV9, the J gene TRBJ2-1; D possibly corresponds to TRBD1 (6 bases). Looked up from germline, CDR1 is SGDLS and CDR2 is YYNGEE. The CDR3 sequence is 16 residues long. The V and J ends lost 1 base and 0 bases respectively, with 11 bases between them. Here the CDR3 reads CASSVYIQGSYNEQFF. The CDR3 DNA reads TGTGCCAGCAGCGTATATATACAGGGCTCCTACAATGAGCAGTTCTTC.

The chain carries TRBV9 and TRBJ2-7; D might be TRBD1 or TRBD2, each matching 5 bases. Germline assignment: CDR1 SGDLS and CDR2 YYNGEE. The CDR3 has 15 residues. V was pared by 0 bases and J by 5 bases, with 15 bases between. CDR3 sequence: CASSVGHEGYDEQYF. For the CDR3, the DNA is TGTGCCAGCAGCGTAGGCCATGAGGGGTATGACGAGCAGTACTTC.

V is TRBV5-1 and J is TRBJ1-3; possible D gene TRBD1, 6 bases. This CDR3 has 16 amino acids. Trimming cost V 0 bases and J 1 base, with 11 bases left between them. The V gene's germline CDR1 is SGHRS and CDR2 YFSETQ. The CDR3 coding sequence is TGCGCCAGCAGCTTGGACGGACAGAGTTCTGGAAACACCATATATTTT. Translating it yields CASSLDGQSSGNTIYF.

The V gene is TRBV27, the J gene TRBJ2-6; no clear D. CDR1 is MNHEY, CDR2 SMNVEV, per germline (reference sequence). Trimming cost V 2 bases and J 0 bases, with 14 bases left between them. This CDR3 comprises 18 residues. The CDR3 region is CASSLGLGFSSGANVLTF. The CDR3 nucleotides read TGTGCCAGCAGTTTAGGGTTGGGGTTCAGCTCTGGGGCCAACGTCCTGACTTTC.

At least ten counts were recorded for this clone. V gene TRBV7-8 combines with J gene TRBJ2-7; perhaps TRBD1 as D (5 bases). The V end was cut by 6 bases, the J end by 7 bases, with 22 bases between. This CDR3 spans 15 amino acids. Germline V CDR1 and CDR2: SGHVS, FQNEAQ. The CDR3 reads CASRNTERGLVEQYF. The DNA of the CDR3 is TGTGCCAGCAGAAATACAGAAAGGGGATTAGTTGAGCAGTACTTC.

The rearrangement links TRBV9 to TRBJ2-7, with 11 bases that match TRBD1. Germline V gives CDR1 SGDLS, CDR2 YYNGEE. The CDR3 has 12 amino acids. V was clipped by 5 bases and J by 6 bases; unmatched bases: 1. Here the CDR3 reads CASRGTGGEQYF. The CDR3, as DNA: TGTGCCAGCAGAGGGACAGGGGGCGAGCAGTACTTC.

V gene TRBV6-5 combines with J gene TRBJ2-5; the match to TRBD1 covers 9 bases. The germline gives CDR1 MNHEY, CDR2 SVGAGI. This CDR3 region has 13 residues. J lost 9 bases, V lost 5 bases, and 7 bases had no gene match. CDR3 protein: CASSQTGGGPQYF. For the CDR3, the DNA is TGTGCCAGCAGTCAGACAGGGGGAGGGCCCCAGTACTTC.

The J gene is TRBJ2-3, the V gene TRBV29-1; D is possibly TRBD2 (5 bases). CDR1 is SQVTM, CDR2 ANQGSEA, per germline. The CDR3 is made up of 12 amino acids. The CDR3 is CGVRADTDTQYF. In DNA form, the CDR3 reads TGCGGTGTGCGGGCCGACACAGATACGCAGTATTTT.

Notes on this clone: The same CDR3 arises from other DNA sequences in this sample as well. The chain carries TRBV4-2 and TRBJ1-2, with D unresolved. The V and J ends lost 1 base and 1 base respectively, with 4 bases between them. The germline V gene has CDR1 LGHNA and CDR2 YNFKEQ. The CDR3 covers 13 residues. CDR3 sequence reads: CASSQGGNYGYTF. DNA for the CDR3: TGTGCCAGCAGCCAAGGGGGTAACTATGGCTACACCTTC.

CDR3 DNA sequence: TGTGCCAGCAGCATCAGACAGGGTCACAGGTACAATGAGCAGTTCTTC. It translates to CASSIRQGHRYNEQFF. V and J are TRBV7-6 and TRBJ2-1, with TRBD1 identical over 7 bases. The CDR3 is 16 amino acids. V lost 5 bases to trimming and J lost 4 bases; unmatched junction nucleotides: 11. Germline CDR1 and CDR2: SGHVS and FNYEAQ.

The V and J genes are TRBV5-1 and TRBJ2-5, with TRBD2 matching 7 bases. Germline CDR1 is SGHRS and CDR2 is YFSETQ. V gave up 4 bases and J gave up 4 bases; unmatched junction bases: 10. CDR3 length equals 15 residues. Here the CDR3 reads CASSLSAGVGETQYF. DNA of the CDR3: TGCGCCAGCAGCCTCTCGGCGGGAGTAGGAGAGACCCAGTACTTC.

This clone was detected once. The V gene is TRBV28, the J gene TRBJ1-1; 7 bases line up with TRBD1. Germline loops: CDR1 MDHEN, CDR2 SYDVKM. J lost 0 bases, V lost 6 bases, and 4 bases had no gene match. The CDR3 spans 14 residues. This chain's CDR3 is CASSTGVMNTEAFF. In DNA, the CDR3 is TGTGCCAGCAGCACAGGGGTTATGAACACTGAAGCTTTCTTT.

The chain carries TRBV20-1 and TRBJ1-5; the D gene is possibly TRBD1 (5 bases). CDR1 DFQATT and CDR2 SNEGSKA come from the germline V gene (reference sequence). V lost 3 bases and J 6 bases, leaving 18 bases between the germline ends. The CDR3 sequence is 15 residues long. The CDR3 DNA is TGCAGTGCTAGTTCAGGGTCGGAAAACCTTCAGCCCCAGCATTTT. It encodes CSASSGSENLQPQHF.

The chain couples TRBV9 to TRBJ1-3, with D hard to call. From germline, CDR1 is SGDLS and CDR2 YYNGEE. The ends were cut back, 3 bases at V and 8 bases at J, with 12 bases in the middle. The CDR3 has 13 residues. CDR3 region: CASSDGVRDTIYF. The CDR3 DNA is TGTGCCAGCAGCGACGGGGTTAGGGACACCATATATTTT.

The V gene is TRBV5-4, the J gene TRBJ1-1; no definite D call. The CDR3 loop spans 14 amino acids. Germline lookup yields CDR1 SGHNT and CDR2 YYREEE (reference sequence). Between the trimmed V and J ends, which lost 0 bases and 2 bases, there was a span of 8 bases. The CDR3 region has the DNA TGTGCCAGCAGCTTGGGGCATCCAAACACTGAAGCTTTCTTT. It translates to CASSLGHPNTEAFF.

This chain joins TRBV28 and TRBJ1-6; TRBD1 matches 8 bases. The length of the CDR3 is 17 residues. Germline V CDR1 and CDR2: MDHEN, SYDVKM. V lost 4 bases to trimming and J lost 2 bases; unmatched junction nucleotides: 7. The CDR3 sequence is CASSSGQGGPYNSPLHF. The CDR3 nucleotides read TGTGCCAGCAGTTCAGGACAGGGCGGTCCCTATAATTCACCCCTCCACTTT.

On this clone: The identical CDR3 is also encoded by other nucleotide sequences in the sample. The gene calls are TRBV7-9 and TRBJ2-7; D is unclear. There are 10 residues in the CDR3. Trimming removed 1 base from V and 6 bases from J, with 1 base in between. Looked up from germline, CDR1 is SEHNR and CDR2 is FQNEAQ (reference sequence). The CDR3 loop reads CASSLGEQYF. The CDR3, as DNA: TGTGCCAGCAGCTTAGGCGAGCAGTACTTC. Drawing the rest from reference TRBV7-9 and TRBJ2-7, the complete variable domain is DTGVSQNPRHKITKRGQNVTFRCDPISEHNRLYWYRQTLGQGPEFLTYFQNEAQLEKSRLLSDRFSAERPKGSFSTLEIQRTEQGDSAMYLCASSLGEQYFGPGTRLTVT.

The chain couples TRBV5-6 to TRBJ2-3; 9 nucleotides line up with TRBD1. Germline V gene data show CDR1 as SGHDT and CDR2 as YYEEEE. The CDR3 has 15 residues. J was trimmed by 2 bases and V by 0 bases; bases with no gene match: 1. The CDR3 reads CASSLGDRDTDTQYF. In nucleotides, the CDR3 is TGTGCCAGCAGCTTGGGGGACAGGGACACAGATACGCAGTATTTT.